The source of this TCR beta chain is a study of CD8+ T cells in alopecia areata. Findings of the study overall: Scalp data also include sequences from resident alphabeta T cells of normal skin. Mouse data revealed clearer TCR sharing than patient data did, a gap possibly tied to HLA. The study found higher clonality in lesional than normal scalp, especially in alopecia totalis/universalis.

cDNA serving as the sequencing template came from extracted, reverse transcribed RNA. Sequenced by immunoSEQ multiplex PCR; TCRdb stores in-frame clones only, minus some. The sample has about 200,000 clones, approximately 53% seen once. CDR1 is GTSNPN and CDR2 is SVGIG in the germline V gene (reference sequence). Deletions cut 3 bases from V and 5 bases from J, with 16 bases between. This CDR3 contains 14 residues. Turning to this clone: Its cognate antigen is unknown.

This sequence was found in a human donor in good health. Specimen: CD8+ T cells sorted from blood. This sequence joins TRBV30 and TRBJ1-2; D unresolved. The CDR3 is CAWRRPRIGYGYTF. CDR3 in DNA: TGTGCCTGGAGAAGACCACGGATAGGATATGGCTACACCTTC.